The rows below give T cell receptor beta chains drawn from one sample of a study of technical replicates of blood from several donors. Produced via immunoSEQ multiplex PCR; TCRdb's table is partial and in-frame only. This sample has fewer than 85,000 clones, with approximately 92% found just once. The source material was T cells isolated from PBMCs. These TCRs come from a human donor in good health. The CDR3 runs from the conserved cysteine through the conserved F or W.

V,J,CDR3
TRBV5-4,TRBJ1-2,CASSWDKGYYGYTF
TRBV29-1,TRBJ2-7,CSVETPSYEQYF
TRBV5-8,TRBJ1-1,CASSLAAGGNTEAFF
TRBV28,TRBJ1-1,CASSLGRGHFGAEAFF
TRBV28,TRBJ1-5,CASSFHYRGHSNQPQHF
TRBV6-4,TRBJ2-3,CASSHYNRGPSSDTQYF
TRBV28,TRBJ1-1,CASSINPGQGSGTEAFF
TRBV4-2,TRBJ2-1,CASSQDSASFNEQFF
TRBV18,TRBJ1-5,CASSLIEQGEGNQPQHF
TRBV4-2,TRBJ2-1,CASSQESSLAGVNEQFF
TRBV7-9,TRBJ1-2,CASSIPSWTDNGYTF
TRBV29-1,TRBJ1-1,CSVTQQGGSAFF
TRBV7-8,TRBJ1-1,CASSLSQGRTEAFF
TRBV29-1,TRBJ1-1,CSVRQANTEAFF
TRBV9,TRBJ1-2,CASSVGGHAYTF
TRBV25-1,TRBJ2-2,CASSATLTGNRGGELFF
TRBV18,TRBJ1-1,CASSPQTGNTEAFF
TRBV11-2,TRBJ1-4,CASSTRGQDHEKLFF
TRBV9,TRBJ2-3,CASSISTDTQYF
TRBV9,TRBJ1-2,CASSRLRGAGGYTF
TRBV10-3,TRBJ2-7,CAISATDAYEQYF
TRBV6-6,TRBJ1-2,CASRPGGWGYGYTF
TRBV11-2,TRBJ2-4,CASTRGQGENIQYF
TRBV5-5,TRBJ1-5,CASSLGQGMNQPQHF
TRBV19,TRBJ2-7,CASSFRMGQGVYEQYF
TRBV29-1,TRBJ2-3,CSVEDQRVSTDTQYF
TRBV6-1,TRBJ1-2,CASKAGMSGYTF
TRBV7-9,TRBJ1-1,CASIKDTPTEAFF
TRBV19,TRBJ1-1,CASSLRDRGPEATEAFF
TRBV4-1,TRBJ1-5,CASRAKQGDNQPQHF
TRBV30,TRBJ1-4,CAWSLGAEKLFF
TRBV5-1,TRBJ2-7,CASRGQEVNEQYF
TRBV14,TRBJ1-5,CASSRVRQPQHF
TRBV5-5,TRBJ2-1,CASSLLAAYNEQFF
TRBV5-1,TRBJ2-7,CASSQEFSSYEQYF
TRBV6-5,TRBJ1-5,CASSLQGLNQPQHF
TRBV5-1,TRBJ1-4,CASSVRGEKLFF
TRBV19,TRBJ1-4,CASSIDRKRGEKLFF
TRBV27,TRBJ2-3,CASSSTSGREYF
TRBV10-3,TRBJ2-7,CAISVTSGSSYEQYF